The clone carrying this T cell receptor beta chain was recorded a few times. What it binds is not known. The data were taken from a study of T cell responses to AZD1222 COVID-19 vaccine. Some clones are missing from TCRdb's copy, which holds only in-frame ones; the method was immunoSEQ multiplex PCR. The sample records 100,000 to 150,000 clones, around 92% being singletons. Trimming took 3 bases from V and 1 from J, leaving 12 bases between them. The CDR3 is 16 residues long. Germline loops: CDR1 LGHNA, CDR2 YSLEER. Study-wide results and limits: Clonal diversity was possibly underestimated, and the donors were mostly white British, with more females. Variant regions that are unmutated are reportedly the target of nearly half of spike-specific TCRs.

This chain connects TRBV4-3 to TRBJ2-2; tentatively, D is TRBD1 (8 bases). The clonotype was recovered from an adult in good health. The sequenced sample was peripheral blood, obtained on day 0 of AZD1222 vaccination. In nucleotides, the CDR3 is TGCGCCAGCAGCCAGGGGGGGACAGGGAACACCGGGGAGCTGTTTTTT. Translated: CASSQGGTGNTGELFF.